The clone carrying this T cell receptor beta chain was counted at least ten times. The data are from a study of human T cells and chemical hapten exposure. As for the study in general: Alopecia areata, totalis or universalis affected patients who were mostly female. It was small differences in pooled library volume that mainly caused per-sample TCR yields to vary.

The CDR3 totals 16 residues. V was trimmed by 5 bases and J by 5 bases, leaving 19 bases between them. Germline values: CDR1 SGHAT, CDR2 FQNNGV. Stated time point: pre-sensitization, week 0. Treatment meaning: therapeutic diphenylcyclopropenone sensitization with weekly scalp DPC. TCRdb processed the RACE reads anew with MiXCR; each CDR3 protein has one entry. The sample holds about 87,000 distinct CDR3 sequences, around 9.6% seen once. The sample in question was whole blood, obtained in connection with sensitization to the hapten diphenylcyclopropenone (DPC). The origin of this receptor is a woman aged 40 to 55 with alopecia areata. Some clones in this sample may be carry-over from other donors' samples. The chain is built from TRBV11-2 and TRBJ2-1, with D maybe TRBD2 (7 bases). CDR3 nucleotide sequence: TGTGCCAGCAGCCCAACCTGGGGGGGGGCAGACAATGAGCAGTTCTTC. Amino acids: CASSPTWGGADNEQFF.